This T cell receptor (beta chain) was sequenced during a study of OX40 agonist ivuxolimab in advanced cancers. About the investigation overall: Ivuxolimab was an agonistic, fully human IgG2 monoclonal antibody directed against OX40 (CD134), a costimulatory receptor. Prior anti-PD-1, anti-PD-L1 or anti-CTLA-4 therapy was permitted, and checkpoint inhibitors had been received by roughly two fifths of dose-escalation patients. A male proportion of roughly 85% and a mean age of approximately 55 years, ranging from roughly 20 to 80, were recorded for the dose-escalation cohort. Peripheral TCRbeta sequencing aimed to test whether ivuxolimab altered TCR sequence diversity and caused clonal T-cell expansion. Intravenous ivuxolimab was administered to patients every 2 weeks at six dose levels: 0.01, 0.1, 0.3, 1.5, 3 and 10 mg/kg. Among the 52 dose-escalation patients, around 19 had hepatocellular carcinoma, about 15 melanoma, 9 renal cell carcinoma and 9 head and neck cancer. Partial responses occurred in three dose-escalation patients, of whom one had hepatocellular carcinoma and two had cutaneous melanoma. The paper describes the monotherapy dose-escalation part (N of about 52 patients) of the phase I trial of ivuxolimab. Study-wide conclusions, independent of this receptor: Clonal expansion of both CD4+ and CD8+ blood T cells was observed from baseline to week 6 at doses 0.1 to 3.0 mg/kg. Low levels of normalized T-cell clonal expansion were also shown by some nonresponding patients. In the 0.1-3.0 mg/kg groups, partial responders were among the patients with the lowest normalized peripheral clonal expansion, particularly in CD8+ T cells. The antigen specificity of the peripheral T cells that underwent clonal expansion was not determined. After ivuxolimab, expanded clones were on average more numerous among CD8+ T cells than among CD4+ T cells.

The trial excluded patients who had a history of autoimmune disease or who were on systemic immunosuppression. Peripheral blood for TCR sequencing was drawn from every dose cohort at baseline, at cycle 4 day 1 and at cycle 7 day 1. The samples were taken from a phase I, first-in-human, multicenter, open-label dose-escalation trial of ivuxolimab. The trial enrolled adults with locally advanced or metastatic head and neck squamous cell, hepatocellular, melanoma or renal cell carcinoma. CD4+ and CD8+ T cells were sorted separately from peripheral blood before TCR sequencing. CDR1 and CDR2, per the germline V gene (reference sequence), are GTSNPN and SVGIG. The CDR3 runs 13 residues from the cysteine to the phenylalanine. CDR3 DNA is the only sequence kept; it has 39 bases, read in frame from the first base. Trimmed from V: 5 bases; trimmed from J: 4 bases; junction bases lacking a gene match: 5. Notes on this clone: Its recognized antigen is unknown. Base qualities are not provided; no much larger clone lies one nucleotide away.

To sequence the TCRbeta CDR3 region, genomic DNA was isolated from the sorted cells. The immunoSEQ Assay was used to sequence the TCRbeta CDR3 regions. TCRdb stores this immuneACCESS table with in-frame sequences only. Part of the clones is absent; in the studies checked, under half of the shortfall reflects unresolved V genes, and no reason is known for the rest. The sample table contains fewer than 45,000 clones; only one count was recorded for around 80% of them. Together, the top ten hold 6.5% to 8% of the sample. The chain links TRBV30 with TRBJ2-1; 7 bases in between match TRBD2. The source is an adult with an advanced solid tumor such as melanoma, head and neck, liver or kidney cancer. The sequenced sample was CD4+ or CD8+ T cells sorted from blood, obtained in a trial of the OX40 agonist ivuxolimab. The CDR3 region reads CAWETSPYNEQFF. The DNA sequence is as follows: TGTGCCTGGGAGACTAGCCCTTACAATGAGCAGTTCTTC.